This passage covers 13 T cell receptor beta chains from one sample sequenced in a study of T cell changes during pregnancy in multiple sclerosis. Method: immunoSEQ multiplex PCR; TCRdb's copy keeps in-frame clones and lacks some. The sample carries over 60,000 clones, 91% recorded once. The material sequenced was peripheral blood, taken in the third trimester of pregnancy. These receptors came from a female donor in good health, enrolled as a control in a pregnancy study.

The chain couples TRBV5-1 to TRBJ1-4; D not resolved. Trimming shortened V by 4 bases and J by 0 bases, and 13 bases separated the two germline ends. This CDR3 has 16 residues. CDR1 and CDR2 (germline): SGHRS, YFSETQ. This CDR3 reads CASSALPGATNEKLFF. CDR3 DNA sequence: TGCGCCAGCAGCGCTCTACCGGGAGCAACTAATGAAAAACTGTTTTTT.

V usage is TRBV7-2 and J usage is TRBJ2-1; 11 bases are a match to TRBD2. CDR3 length equals 18 residues. The germline gives CDR1 SGHTA, CDR2 FQGNSA. With V trimmed by 2 bases and J by 8 bases, 14 bases remained unmatched. The CDR3 DNA sequence: TGTGCCAGCAGCTTAAGACACACAACTAGCGGGAGCTCTTATGAGCAGTTCTTC. Protein: CASSLRHTTSGSSYEQFF.

The V and J genes are TRBV4-1 and TRBJ2-3; possibly TRBD2 for D (6 bases). The germline V gene has CDR1 MGHRA and CDR2 YSYEKL. The CDR3 totals 16 residues. V lost 0 bases and J lost 2, with 12 bases in between. This CDR3 reads CASSQEPGLITDTQYF. The CDR3 nucleotides are TGCGCCAGCAGCCAAGAGCCAGGACTAATCACAGATACGCAGTATTTT.

The CDR3 loop is CASGPGSTYEQYF. CDR3 DNA sequence: TGTGCTAGTGGCCCCGGGTCTACCTACGAGCAGTACTTC. The chain combines TRBV12-5 with TRBJ2-7; D gene ambiguous. Germline loops: CDR1 LGHNT, CDR2 FRNRAP. V dropped 6 bases and J dropped 2 bases, with 11 bases sitting between them. The CDR3 length is 13 residues. The full variable domain, with the rest looked up from reference TRBV12-5 and TRBJ2-7, is DARVTQTPRHKVTEMGQEVTMRCQPILGHNTVFWYRQTMMQGLELLAYFRNRAPLDDSGMPKDRFSAEMPDATLATLKIQPSEPRDSAVYFCASGPGSTYEQYFGPGTRLTVT.

The genes are TRBV19 and TRBJ2-1, with D perhaps matching TRBD1 (6 bases). V was trimmed by 5 bases and J by 0 bases, leaving 11 bases between them. Germline CDR1 and CDR2: LNHDA and SQIVND (reference sequence). The CDR3 is 15 amino acids. The CDR3 loop is CASSVRGGSYNEQFF. The CDR3 DNA follows: TGTGCCAGTAGTGTGAGAGGGGGCTCCTACAATGAGCAGTTCTTC.

Only one count was recorded for this clone. The gene calls are TRBV14 and TRBJ1-1; 9 nucleotides line up with TRBD1. V gave up 0 bases and J gave up 5 bases; unmatched junction bases: 13. The germline CDR1 and CDR2 sequences are SGHDN and FVKESK. CDR3 length: 18 amino acids. The CDR3 protein is CASSQDRRTGAISTEAFF. DNA of the CDR3: TGTGCCAGCAGCCAAGATCGCCGGACAGGGGCGATCTCGACTGAAGCTTTCTTT.

This chain joins TRBV5-1 and TRBJ2-7, with 7 bases fitting TRBD1. J lost 6 bases, V lost 4 bases, and 10 bases had no gene match. Germline V lookup: CDR1 SGHRS, CDR2 YFSETQ. The CDR3 loop spans 14 amino acids. The CDR3 loop reads CASSLQGPGGEQYF. Here the CDR3 DNA reads TGCGCCAGCAGCCTCCAGGGCCCAGGGGGCGAGCAGTACTTC.

The V gene is TRBV11-2, the J gene TRBJ2-1; 9 positions match TRBD2. Germline V gives CDR1 SGHAT, CDR2 FQNNGV. The CDR3 runs 16 residues. The trim removed 4 bases at V and 5 bases at J, leaving 9 bases unmatched. CDR3 DNA sequence: TGTGCCAGCAGCTCGAGGGGGACTAGCAAGAACAATGAGCAGTTCTTC. Protein product: CASSSRGTSKNNEQFF.

The rearrangement links TRBV5-1 to TRBJ1-1; TRBD1 might be the D (6 bases). Germline V CDR1 and CDR2: SGHRS, YFSETQ. The CDR3 runs to 17 residues. V shed 1 base and J shed 1 base, with 17 bases lying between them. CDR3 bases: TGCGCCAGCAGCTTGTTAACAGGGCTAATATCGAACACTGAAGCTTTCTTT. This sequence encodes CASSLLTGLISNTEAFF.

This chain joins TRBV25-1 and TRBJ1-5; a weak D match, TRBD1 (5 bases). The CDR3 is 16 amino acids. V dropped 5 bases and J dropped 4 bases, with 18 bases sitting between them. Germline loops: CDR1 MGHDK, CDR2 SYGVNS. DNA for the CDR3: TGTGCCAGCAGTCCCCGTACGGGGGGTTGGAATCAGCCCCAGCATTTT. Translation: CASSPRTGGWNQPQHF.

About this clone: Its ends do not fully match the called genes, so a read error is possible. The gene calls are TRBV7-7 and TRBJ2-1, with D possibly being TRBD2 (6 bases). CDR1 and CDR2 from the germline V gene are SSHAT and FNYEAQ (reference sequence). The length of the CDR3 is 13 residues. Here the CDR3 DNA reads TGTGCTAGCAGCCGGGACTTATACAATGAGCAGTTCTTC. Its translation: CASSRDLYNEQFF.

The table lists this clone with a count of one. The rearrangement links TRBV6-1 to TRBJ2-7; TRBD1 is a possible D gene (6 bases). Germline assignment: CDR1 MNHNS and CDR2 SASEGT. There are 14 residues in the CDR3. V lost 11 bases, J lost 0 bases, and 17 bases lay in between. The DNA of the CDR3 is TGTGCCGGGGGCCCGAGCGTCCTCTCCTACGAGCAGTACTTC. Protein product: CAGGPSVLSYEQYF.

The chain is built from TRBV5-1 and TRBJ2-6; 10 bases agree with TRBD1. V gave up 7 bases and J gave up 4 bases; unmatched junction bases: 20. Germline V gene sequence: CDR1 SGHRS, CDR2 YFSETQ. This CDR3 is 20 amino acids long. The CDR3 coding sequence is TGCGCCAGCTCTCAAGCCATTACGACAGGGGGCTCATGGGGGGCCAACGTCCTGACTTTC. Residues: CASSQAITTGGSWGANVLTF.